The TCR beta chain described here comes from a study of blood T cell repertoires in COVID-19. Background on the study: There were acute and convalescent COVID-19 samples, and they came from the United States, Italy and Spain. The analysed material was cDNA or gDNA that came from T cells, B-cell-depleted T cells, or PBMCs.

Sequencing was performed with immunoSEQ multiplex PCR; in TCRdb, only in-frame clones are kept and a portion is missing. The sample records roughly 250,000 clones, roughly 79% being singletons. The receptor's source is a woman in her fifties or sixties with active or convalescent COVID-19. The sample was peripheral blood.

The CDR3 loop reads CATSEGQLGSYNEQFF. The CDR3 coding sequence is TGTGCCACCAGTGAGGGACAGCTCGGCTCCTACAATGAGCAGTTCTTC. The chain couples TRBV24-1 to TRBJ2-1; TRBD1 aligns across 7 bases. Germline loops: CDR1 KGHDR, CDR2 SFDVKD. The CDR3 consists of 16 residues. V gave up 4 bases and J gave up 0 bases; unmatched junction bases: 5.